The clone carrying this T cell receptor (beta chain) was detected once. The authors' processing: How many nucleated cells were present was estimated from reference gene primer amplification. Profiling relied on immunoSEQ multiplex PCR, and the TCRdb table lists in-frame clones only, not all of them. The V and J calls and clone size were taken over from that table, and D and trimming were inferred from the DNA. The profile covers about 210,000 clones, with roughly four fifths appearing a single time and 10% to 15% taken by the ten largest. This sample is part of a study of blood T cell repertoires in COVID-19. Study context: The United States, Italy and Spain provided the acute and convalescent COVID-19 samples.

This receptor was taken from a woman aged 40 to 50 with acute or convalescent COVID-19. Sequencing was done on a sample of peripheral blood.

The CDR3 protein is CASSDTGVDSPLHF. CDR3 bases: TGTGCCAGCAGTGATACAGGGGTTGATTCACCCCTCCACTTT. The chain recombines TRBV27 with TRBJ1-6; 7 bases align to TRBD1. V shed 5 bases, J shed 8 bases, and the junction held 6 bases outside the gene matches. This CDR3 is built from 14 residues. Germline CDR1 and CDR2: MNHEY and SMNVEV (reference sequence).